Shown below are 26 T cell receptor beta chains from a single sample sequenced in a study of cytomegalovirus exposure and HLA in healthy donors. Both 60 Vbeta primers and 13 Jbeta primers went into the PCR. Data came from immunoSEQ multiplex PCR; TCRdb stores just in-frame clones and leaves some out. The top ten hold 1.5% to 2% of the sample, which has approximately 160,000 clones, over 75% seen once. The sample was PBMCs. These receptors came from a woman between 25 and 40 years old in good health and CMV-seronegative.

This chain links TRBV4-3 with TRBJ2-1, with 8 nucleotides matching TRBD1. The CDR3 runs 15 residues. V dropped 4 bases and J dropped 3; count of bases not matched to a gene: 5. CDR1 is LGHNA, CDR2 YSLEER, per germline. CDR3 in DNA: TGCGCCAGCAGCCGCCGGACAGGGAACTACAATGAGCAGTTCTTC. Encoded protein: CASSRRTGNYNEQFF.

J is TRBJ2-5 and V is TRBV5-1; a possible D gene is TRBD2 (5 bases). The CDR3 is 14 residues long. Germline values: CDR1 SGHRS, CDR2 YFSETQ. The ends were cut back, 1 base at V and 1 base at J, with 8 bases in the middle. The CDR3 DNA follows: TGCGCCAGCAGCTTGTGGGGAGTCCAAGAGACCCAGTACTTC. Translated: CASSLWGVQETQYF.

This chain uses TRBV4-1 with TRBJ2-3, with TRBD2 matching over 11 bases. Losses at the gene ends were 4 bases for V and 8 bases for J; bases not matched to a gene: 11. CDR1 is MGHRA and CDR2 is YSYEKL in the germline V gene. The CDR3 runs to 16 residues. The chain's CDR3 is CASSPLAGEVLGTQYF. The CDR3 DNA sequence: TGCGCCAGCAGCCCACTAGCGGGGGAAGTTTTGGGTACGCAGTATTTT.

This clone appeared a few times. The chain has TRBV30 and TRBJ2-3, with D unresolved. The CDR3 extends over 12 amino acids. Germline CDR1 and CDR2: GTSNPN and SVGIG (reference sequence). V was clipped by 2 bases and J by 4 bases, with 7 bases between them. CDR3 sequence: CAWSSVSDTQYF. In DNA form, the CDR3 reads TGTGCCTGGAGTTCTGTTTCAGATACGCAGTATTTT.

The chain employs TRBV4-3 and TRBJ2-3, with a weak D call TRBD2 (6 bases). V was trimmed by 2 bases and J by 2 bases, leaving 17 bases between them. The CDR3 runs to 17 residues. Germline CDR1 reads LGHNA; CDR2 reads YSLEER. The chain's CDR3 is CASSQYIRERVTDTQYF. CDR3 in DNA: TGCGCCAGCAGCCAATACATCCGGGAGAGAGTCACAGATACGCAGTATTTT.

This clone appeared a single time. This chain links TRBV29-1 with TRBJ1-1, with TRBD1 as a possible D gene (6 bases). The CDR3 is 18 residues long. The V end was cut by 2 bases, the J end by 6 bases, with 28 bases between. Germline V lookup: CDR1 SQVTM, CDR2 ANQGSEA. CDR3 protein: CSVEKSSGVGILGAEAFF. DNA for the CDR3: TGCAGCGTTGAAAAATCCTCAGGGGTGGGCATCTTAGGCGCTGAAGCTTTCTTT.

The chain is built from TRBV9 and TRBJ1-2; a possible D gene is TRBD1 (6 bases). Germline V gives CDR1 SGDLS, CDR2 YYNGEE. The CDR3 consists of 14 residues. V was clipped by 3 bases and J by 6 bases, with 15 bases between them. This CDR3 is CASSATQGRDGYTF. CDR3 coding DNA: TGTGCCAGCAGCGCGACACAGGGTAGAGATGGCTACACCTTC.

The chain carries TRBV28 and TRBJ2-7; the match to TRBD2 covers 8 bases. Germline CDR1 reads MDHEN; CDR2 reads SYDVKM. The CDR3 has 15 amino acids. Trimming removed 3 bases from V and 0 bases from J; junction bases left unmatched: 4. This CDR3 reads CASSLTSDSSYEQYF. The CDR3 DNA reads TGTGCCAGCAGTTTGACTAGCGACAGCTCCTACGAGCAGTACTTC.

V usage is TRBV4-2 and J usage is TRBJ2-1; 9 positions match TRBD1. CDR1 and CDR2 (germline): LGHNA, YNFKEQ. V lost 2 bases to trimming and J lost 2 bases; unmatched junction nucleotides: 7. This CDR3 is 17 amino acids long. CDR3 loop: CASSQQIQGAAYNEQFF. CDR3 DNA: TGTGCCAGCAGCCAACAAATACAGGGGGCGGCCTACAATGAGCAGTTCTTC.

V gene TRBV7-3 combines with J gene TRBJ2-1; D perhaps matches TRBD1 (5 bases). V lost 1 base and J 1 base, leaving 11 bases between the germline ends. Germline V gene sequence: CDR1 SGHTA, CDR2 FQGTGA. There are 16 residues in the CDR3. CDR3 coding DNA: TGTGCCAGCAGCTTAAATCCCAGGGAATCCTACAATGAGCAGTTCTTC. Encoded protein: CASSLNPRESYNEQFF.

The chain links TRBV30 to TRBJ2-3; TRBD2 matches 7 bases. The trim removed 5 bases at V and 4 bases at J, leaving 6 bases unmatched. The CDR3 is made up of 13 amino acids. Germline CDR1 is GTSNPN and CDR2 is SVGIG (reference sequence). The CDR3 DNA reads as TGTGCCTGGGGGGAGGGGTGGGCAGATACGCAGTATTTT. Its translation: CAWGEGWADTQYF.

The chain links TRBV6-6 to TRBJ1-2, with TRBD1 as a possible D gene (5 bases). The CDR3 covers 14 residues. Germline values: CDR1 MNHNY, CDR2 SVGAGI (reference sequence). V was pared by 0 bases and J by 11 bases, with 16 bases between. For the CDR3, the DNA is TGTGCCAGCAGTTACTCTAGGGAGAGGGACTTGTACACCTTC. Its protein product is CASSYSRERDLYTF.

The CDR3 nucleotides read TGTGCCAGCAGCTTCGGGACAGGGGGCGGTGAAAAACTGTTTTTT. This codes for CASSFGTGGGEKLFF. The chain carries TRBV11-2 and TRBJ1-4, with TRBD1 matching over 12 bases. The trim removed 3 bases at V and 7 bases at J, leaving 3 bases unmatched. The CDR3 is made up of 15 amino acids. From germline, CDR1 is SGHAT and CDR2 FQNNGV.

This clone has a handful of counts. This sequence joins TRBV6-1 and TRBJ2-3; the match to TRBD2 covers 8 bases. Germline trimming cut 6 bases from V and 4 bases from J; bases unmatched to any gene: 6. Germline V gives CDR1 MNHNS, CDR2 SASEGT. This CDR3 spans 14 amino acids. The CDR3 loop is CASSLTGRADTQYF. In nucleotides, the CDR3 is TGTGCCAGCAGCCTGACCGGGAGGGCAGATACGCAGTATTTT.

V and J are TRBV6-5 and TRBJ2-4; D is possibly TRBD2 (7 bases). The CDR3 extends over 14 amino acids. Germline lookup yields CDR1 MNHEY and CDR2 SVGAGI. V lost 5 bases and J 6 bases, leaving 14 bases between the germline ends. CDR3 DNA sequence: TGTGCCAGCAGTCCCGGGGGGCCGGGAAACATTCAGTACTTC. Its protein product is CASSPGGPGNIQYF.

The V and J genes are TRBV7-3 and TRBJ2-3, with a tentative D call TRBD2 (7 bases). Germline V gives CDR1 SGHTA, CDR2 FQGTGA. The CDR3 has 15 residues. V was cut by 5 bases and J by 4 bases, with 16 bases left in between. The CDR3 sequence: CASSTSGGGPDTQYF. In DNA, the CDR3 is TGTGCCAGCAGCACCTCGGGCGGGGGCCCAGATACGCAGTATTTT.

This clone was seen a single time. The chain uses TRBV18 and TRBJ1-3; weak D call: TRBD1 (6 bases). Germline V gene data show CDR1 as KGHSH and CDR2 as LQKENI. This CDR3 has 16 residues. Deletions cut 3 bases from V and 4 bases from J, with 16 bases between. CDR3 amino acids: CASSPPPGEPGNTIYF. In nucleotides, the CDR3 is TGTGCCAGCTCACCGCCCCCAGGGGAACCCGGAAACACCATATATTTT.

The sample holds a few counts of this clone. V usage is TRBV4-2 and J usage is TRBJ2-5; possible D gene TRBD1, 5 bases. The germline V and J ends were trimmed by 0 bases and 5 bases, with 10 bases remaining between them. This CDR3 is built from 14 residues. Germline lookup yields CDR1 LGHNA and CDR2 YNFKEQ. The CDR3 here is CASSQEPGWETQYF. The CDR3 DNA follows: TGTGCCAGCAGCCAAGAGCCAGGGTGGGAGACCCAGTACTTC.

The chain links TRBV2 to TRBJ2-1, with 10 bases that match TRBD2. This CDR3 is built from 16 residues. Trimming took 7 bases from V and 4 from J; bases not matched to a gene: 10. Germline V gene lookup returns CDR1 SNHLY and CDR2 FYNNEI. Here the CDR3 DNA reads TGTGCCAGCAACGGAGACCTAGCGGGAGTATACAATGAGCAGTTCTTC. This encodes CASNGDLAGVYNEQFF.

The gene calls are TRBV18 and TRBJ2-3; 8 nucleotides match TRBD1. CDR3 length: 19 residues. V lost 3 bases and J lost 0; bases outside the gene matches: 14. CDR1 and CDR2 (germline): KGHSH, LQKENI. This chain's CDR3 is CASSPPRTGIFSSTDTQYF. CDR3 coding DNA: TGTGCCAGCTCACCTCCCCGGACAGGGATATTCTCTAGCACAGATACGCAGTATTTT.

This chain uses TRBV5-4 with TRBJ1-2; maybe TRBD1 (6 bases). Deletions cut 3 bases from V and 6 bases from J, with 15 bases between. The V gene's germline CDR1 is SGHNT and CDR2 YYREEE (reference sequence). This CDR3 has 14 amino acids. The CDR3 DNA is TGTGCCAGCAGCTCACCACGGGGGGCGGATGGCTACACCTTC. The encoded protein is CASSSPRGADGYTF.

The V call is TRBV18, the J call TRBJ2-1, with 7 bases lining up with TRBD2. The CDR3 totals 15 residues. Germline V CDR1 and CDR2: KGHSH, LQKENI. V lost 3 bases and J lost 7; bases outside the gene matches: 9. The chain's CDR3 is CASSPYSGQFNEQFF. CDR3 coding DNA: TGTGCCAGCTCACCCTATAGCGGGCAGTTTAATGAGCAGTTCTTC. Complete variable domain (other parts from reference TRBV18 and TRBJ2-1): NAGVMQNPRHLVRRRGQEARLRCSPMKGHSHVYWYRQLPEEGLKFMVYLQKENIIDESGMPKERFSAEFPKEGPSILRIQQVVRGDSAAYFCASSPYSGQFNEQFFGPGTRLTVL.

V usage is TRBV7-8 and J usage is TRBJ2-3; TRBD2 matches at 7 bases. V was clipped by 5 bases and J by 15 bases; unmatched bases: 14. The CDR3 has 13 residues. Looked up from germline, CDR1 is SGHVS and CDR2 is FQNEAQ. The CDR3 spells CASSPGTNGEAYF. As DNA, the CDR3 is TGTGCCAGCAGCCCCGGGACTAACGGCGAGGCCTATTTT.

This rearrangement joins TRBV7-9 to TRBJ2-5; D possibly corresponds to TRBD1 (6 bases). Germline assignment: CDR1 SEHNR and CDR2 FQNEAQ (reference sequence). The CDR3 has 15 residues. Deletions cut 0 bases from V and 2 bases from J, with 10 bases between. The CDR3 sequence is CASSLAGHPQETQYF. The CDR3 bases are TGTGCCAGCAGCTTAGCGGGACACCCTCAAGAGACCCAGTACTTC.

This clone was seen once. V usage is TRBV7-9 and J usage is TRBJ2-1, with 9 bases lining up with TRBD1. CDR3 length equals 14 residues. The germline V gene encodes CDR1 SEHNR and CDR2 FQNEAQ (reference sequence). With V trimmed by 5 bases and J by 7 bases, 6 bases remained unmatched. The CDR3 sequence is CASSVDRGRNEQFF. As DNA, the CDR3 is TGTGCCAGCAGCGTGGACAGGGGTAGGAATGAGCAGTTCTTC.

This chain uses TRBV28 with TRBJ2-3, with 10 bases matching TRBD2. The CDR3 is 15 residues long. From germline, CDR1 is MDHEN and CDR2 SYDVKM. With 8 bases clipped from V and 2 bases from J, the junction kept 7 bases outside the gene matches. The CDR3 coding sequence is TGTGCCAGCTGCCCTAGCGGGGGACTCACAGATACGCAGTATTTT. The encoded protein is CASCPSGGLTDTQYF.